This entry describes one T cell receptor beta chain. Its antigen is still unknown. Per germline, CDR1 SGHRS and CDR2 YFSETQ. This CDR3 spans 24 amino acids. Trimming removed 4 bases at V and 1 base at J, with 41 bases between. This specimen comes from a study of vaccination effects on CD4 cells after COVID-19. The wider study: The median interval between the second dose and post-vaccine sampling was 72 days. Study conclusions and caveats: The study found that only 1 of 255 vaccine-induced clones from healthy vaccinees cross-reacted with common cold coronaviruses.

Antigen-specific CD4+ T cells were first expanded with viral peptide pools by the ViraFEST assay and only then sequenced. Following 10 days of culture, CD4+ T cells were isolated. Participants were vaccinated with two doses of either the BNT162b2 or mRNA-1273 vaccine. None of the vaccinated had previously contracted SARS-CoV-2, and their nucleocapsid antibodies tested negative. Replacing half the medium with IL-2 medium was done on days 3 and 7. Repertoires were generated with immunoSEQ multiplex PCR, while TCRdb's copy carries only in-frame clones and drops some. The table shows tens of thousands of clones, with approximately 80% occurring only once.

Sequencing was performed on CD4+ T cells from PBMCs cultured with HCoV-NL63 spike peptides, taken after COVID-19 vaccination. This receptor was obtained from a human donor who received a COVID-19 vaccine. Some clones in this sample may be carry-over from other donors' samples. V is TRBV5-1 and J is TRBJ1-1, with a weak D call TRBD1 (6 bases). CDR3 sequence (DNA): TGCGCCAGCAGCCACCCGTCAGGGGACCTAAAATCTATTGGCTTAGAGTGGAAGAACACTGAAGCTTTCTTT. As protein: CASSHPSGDLKSIGLEWKNTEAFF.